Each of the 27 T cell receptor beta chains below was sequenced from the same sample in a study of CXCR3-negative and CXCR3-positive naive CD8 T cells. cDNA libraries for TRB were generated by 5' RACE incorporating UMI labels. For each CDR3 protein, TCRdb gives one entry from its re-call of the 5' RACE reads, without DNA. Across 6,500 to 8,000 distinct CDR3 sequences, the top ten clones capture 1% to 1.5% of the sample. Sequences were obtained from naive CXCR3- CD8+ T cells from blood. This sample's subset: CD45RO-CCR7+CD27+CD95- naive CD8+ T cells lacking CXCR3 (TNR3-). The receptor set was obtained from a human donor in good health. Some clones in this sample may be carry-over from other donors' samples.

According to its frequency, this clonotype is medium-sized. The chain links TRBV29-1 to TRBJ1-1; the TCRdb call, TRBD1, lacks DNA for checking. CDR1 and CDR2 from the germline V gene are SQVTM and ANQGSEA. CDR3 length: 14 amino acids. CDR3 sequence: CSVEYAGAGTEAFF.

Judged by frequency, this clonotype is medium-sized. The rearrangement uses TRBV28 and TRBJ2-3; TCRdb's D call, TRBD2, is unchecked because there is no DNA. The germline V gene encodes CDR1 MDHEN and CDR2 SYDVKM. The CDR3 sequence is 14 residues long. The CDR3 region is CASRKLGNTDTQYF. The variable domain in full, with the rest retrieved from reference TRBV28 and TRBJ2-3, is DVKVTQSSRYLVKRTGEKVFLECVQDMDHENMFWYRQDPGLGLRLIYFSYDVKMKEKGDIPEGYSVSREKKERFSLILESASTNQTSMYLCASRKLGNTDTQYFGPGTRLTVL.

The rearrangement links TRBV25-1 to TRBJ2-1; TCRdb reports TRBD2, a call that lacks DNA to check it against. Germline-derived CDR1 and CDR2 are MGHDK and SYGVNS. The CDR3 runs to 14 residues. This CDR3 reads CASSISGISNEQFF.

The chain joins TRBV29-1 to TRBJ2-1; TCRdb selects TRBD2, and the lack of DNA leaves this call unchecked. The CDR3 is 14 amino acids. Looked up from germline, CDR1 is SQVTM and CDR2 is ANQGSEA. The CDR3 spells CSVLEGTLGDEQFF.

The chain combines TRBV2 with TRBJ2-1; TCRdb picks TRBD2, but there is no DNA to check that call. The length of the CDR3 is 15 residues. Per germline, CDR1 SNHLY and CDR2 FYNNEI. The CDR3 sequence is CASAVRASSYNEQFF.

This chain uses TRBV3-1 with TRBJ2-1. From germline, CDR1 is LGHDT and CDR2 YNNKEL (reference sequence). The CDR3 extends over 16 amino acids. The CDR3 reads CASSQELGTTYNEQFF.

The genes are TRBV6-5 and TRBJ2-5; the TCRdb D gene call, TRBD2, has no DNA to confirm it. CDR3 length: 13 residues. Germline CDR1 is MNHEY and CDR2 is SVGAGI. The CDR3 sequence: CASKAGGPETQYF.

The chain carries TRBV5-1 and TRBJ2-2; TCRdb lists TRBD1, though no DNA is available to test this call. The V gene's germline CDR1 is SGHRS and CDR2 YFSETQ. This CDR3 comprises 15 residues. This CDR3 reads CASSWGTGAAGELFF. Drawing the rest from reference TRBV5-1 and TRBJ2-2, the complete variable domain is KAGVTQTPRYLIKTRGQQVTLSCSPISGHRSVSWYQQTPGQGLQFLFEYFSETQRNKGNFPGRFSGRQFSNSRSEMNVSTLELGDSALYLCASSWGTGAAGELFFGEGSRLTVL.

The V and J genes are TRBV20-1 and TRBJ2-1; TCRdb returns TRBD2, unconfirmable since there is no DNA. Germline loops: CDR1 DFQATT, CDR2 SNEGSKA (reference sequence). The CDR3 length is 14 residues. The CDR3 sequence: CSATKAGGPHEQFF.

The rearrangement links TRBV29-1 to TRBJ2-5; no DNA is available, so the TRBD2 call from TCRdb remains unchecked. CDR3 length: 12 residues. The V gene's germline CDR1 is SQVTM and CDR2 ANQGSEA. The CDR3 reads CSGRGGDETQYF.

By frequency, this clonotype is medium-sized. The CDR3 loop reads CASSVGIYNEQFF. The chain combines TRBV25-1 with TRBJ2-1. The CDR3 contains 13 residues. CDR1 and CDR2 from the germline V gene are MGHDK and SYGVNS.

The V gene is TRBV7-2, the J gene TRBJ1-4; TCRdb returns TRBD1, unconfirmable since there is no DNA. Germline V gene lookup returns CDR1 SGHTA and CDR2 FQGNSA. The CDR3 consists of 14 residues. The CDR3 is CASSPTGGGEKLFF.

Judged by frequency, this clonotype is medium-sized. The V call is TRBV4-2, the J call TRBJ1-3; lacking DNA, the TRBD1 call made by TCRdb goes unchecked. Germline CDR1 is LGHNA and CDR2 is YNFKEQ. CDR3 length: 15 residues. The CDR3 sequence is CASSQGGTEKNTIYF.

In terms of frequency, this clonotype is medium-sized (0.01 to 0.1%). The chain uses TRBV7-9 and TRBJ2-1. The CDR3 length is 11 residues. The germline V gene encodes CDR1 SEHNR and CDR2 FQNEAQ (reference sequence). CDR3 protein: CASSLTNEQFF. The full variable domain, its missing parts supplied by reference TRBV7-9 and TRBJ2-1, is DTGVSQNPRHKITKRGQNVTFRCDPISEHNRLYWYRQTLGQGPEFLTYFQNEAQLEKSRLLSDRFSAERPKGSFSTLEIQRTEQGDSAMYLCASSLTNEQFFGPGTRLTVL.

The chain carries TRBV19 and TRBJ2-1; with no DNA, the TCRdb D assignment of TRBD2 cannot be verified. The CDR3 has 15 amino acids. Germline-derived CDR1 and CDR2 are LNHDA and SQIVND (reference sequence). The CDR3 sequence is CASQHPAGVYNEQFF.

According to its frequency, this clonotype is medium-sized. The V gene is TRBV29-1, the J gene TRBJ2-1; TCRdb names TRBD2, which stays unverified in the absence of DNA. Germline CDR1 is SQVTM and CDR2 is ANQGSEA. CDR3 length: 17 amino acids. The CDR3 sequence: CSVEGPLAGGMYNEQFF.

The chain carries TRBV2 and TRBJ2-7; checking the TCRdb D call of TRBD1 is not possible without DNA. CDR3 size: 13 residues. The V gene's germline CDR1 is SNHLY and CDR2 FYNNEI. CDR3 region: CASMPGQLYEQYF.

The V call is TRBV29-1, the J call TRBJ1-2; TCRdb's D call of TRBD1 is untestable without DNA. CDR3 length equals 11 residues. Germline loops: CDR1 SQVTM, CDR2 ANQGSEA. CDR3 in amino acids: CSGRTVYGYTF.

This clonotype counts as medium-sized by frequency. The chain recombines TRBV29-1 with TRBJ2-3; TCRdb returns TRBD2, unconfirmable since there is no DNA. Germline loops: CDR1 SQVTM, CDR2 ANQGSEA. The CDR3 has 18 residues. CDR3 region: CSVEYSVGLAGVTDTQYF.

This clonotype is deemed medium-sized by its frequency. V and J are TRBV29-1 and TRBJ2-1; no DNA is available, so the TRBD2 call from TCRdb remains unchecked. This CDR3 has 15 residues. The germline CDR1 and CDR2 sequences are SQVTM and ANQGSEA. This CDR3 reads CSVNGLPIEIDEQFF.

Frequency places this clonotype as medium-sized. This rearrangement joins TRBV2 to TRBJ2-3; TCRdb proposes TRBD2, but this gene call is untestable without DNA. CDR1 and CDR2 from the germline V gene are SNHLY and FYNNEI. The CDR3 loop spans 17 amino acids. The CDR3 region is CASSEVSTSGSTDTQYF.

In terms of frequency, this clonotype is medium-sized (0.01 to 0.1%). CDR3 residues: CASSQEAASGTEAFF. V and J are TRBV4-1 and TRBJ1-1. Germline CDR1 is MGHRA and CDR2 is YSYEKL. The CDR3 contains 15 residues.

This chain uses TRBV7-9 with TRBJ2-5; TCRdb's D gene call, TRBD1, goes unchecked for lack of DNA. The germline V gene encodes CDR1 SEHNR and CDR2 FQNEAQ (reference sequence). This CDR3 contains 15 residues. The CDR3 sequence: CASSLAQGYQETQYF.

This clonotype ranks as medium-sized (0.01 to 0.1%) in terms of frequency. The CDR3 reads CASSLVLRMDEQFF. The chain joins TRBV7-8 to TRBJ2-1. The CDR3 loop spans 14 amino acids. Germline CDR1 SGHVS, CDR2 FQNEAQ.

The genes are TRBV6-5 and TRBJ2-5; no DNA is available, so the TRBD2 call from TCRdb remains unchecked. Germline CDR1 MNHEY, CDR2 SVGAGI. The CDR3 extends over 17 amino acids. CDR3 region: CASSSTGLAGIQETQYF.

In terms of frequency, this clonotype is medium-sized. The chain is built from TRBV15 and TRBJ2-2. The CDR3 has 12 residues. Germline lookup yields CDR1 LNHNV and CDR2 YYDKDF (reference sequence). The CDR3 sequence is CATSGDTGELFF.

By frequency, this clonotype is medium-sized. This chain uses TRBV4-1 with TRBJ2-3; the TCRdb call, TRBD2, lacks DNA for checking. CDR3 size: 16 residues. The V gene's germline CDR1 is MGHRA and CDR2 YSYEKL. The CDR3 loop reads CASSQGGGRVTDTQYF.